The 16 T cell receptor beta chains below were found in one sample sequenced in a study of T cell responses to AZD1222 COVID-19 vaccine. Produced via immunoSEQ multiplex PCR; TCRdb's table is partial and in-frame only. The repertoire consists of about 130,000 clones, with nearly 95% occurring once and the leading ten covering around 0.91%. This material consisted of peripheral blood, taken on day 0 of AZD1222 vaccination. These receptors originate from an adult in good health.

This chain joins TRBV19 and TRBJ1-3, with TRBD1 as a possible D gene (5 bases). V lost 6 bases, J lost 2 bases, and 8 bases lay in between. Germline V CDR1 and CDR2: LNHDA, SQIVND (reference sequence). CDR3 length: 13 residues. The CDR3 sequence: CASSGGTGNTIYF. The DNA for the CDR3 is TGTGCCAGTAGCGGGGGAACTGGAAACACCATATATTTT. Supplemented by reference TRBV19 and TRBJ1-3, the full variable domain reads DGGITQSPKYLFRKEGQNVTLSCEQNLNHDAMYWYRQDPGQGLRLIYYSQIVNDFQKGDIAEGYSVSREKKESFPLTVTSAQKNPTAFYLCASSGGTGNTIYFGEGSWLTVV.

Points on this clone: The junction does not match germline at one end; this may be a read error. The chain employs TRBV18 and TRBJ1-2; 7 nucleotides line up with TRBD1. Germline CDR1 reads KGHSH; CDR2 reads LQKENI. This CDR3 contains 14 residues. CDR3 nucleotides: TGTGCCAGCTCAGCACCTGACGACAGGGTAAAATGGACCTTC. Encoded protein: CASSAPDDRVKWTF.

The chain combines TRBV4-1 with TRBJ2-1, with D perhaps TRBD1 (6 bases). The CDR3 consists of 16 residues. V was trimmed by 3 bases and J by 7 bases, leaving 19 bases between them. Germline-derived CDR1 and CDR2 are MGHRA and YSYEKL. Here the CDR3 DNA reads TGCGCCAGCAGCCAGGAACAGGGTGTGGGACGGAATGAGCAGTTCTTC. This codes for CASSQEQGVGRNEQFF.

This clone appeared a single time. J is TRBJ2-7 and V is TRBV27; D tentatively fits TRBD1 or TRBD2 (5 bases each). Trimming removed 2 bases at V and 3 bases at J, with 11 bases between. Germline lookup yields CDR1 MNHEY and CDR2 SMNVEV (reference sequence). This CDR3 has 14 residues. CDR3 sequence reads: CASSLGDRGYEQYF. As DNA, the CDR3 is TGTGCCAGCAGTTTAGGGGACCGGGGCTACGAGCAGTACTTC.

The chain links TRBV30 to TRBJ1-1; 9 bases agree with TRBD1. Germline loops: CDR1 GTSNPN, CDR2 SVGIG (reference sequence). V trimming: 5 bases; J trimming: 5 bases; junction bases outside the gene matches: 9. The CDR3 covers 14 residues. This chain's CDR3 is CAWDTGGEGTEAFF. As DNA, the CDR3 is TGTGCCTGGGACACAGGGGGCGAGGGGACTGAAGCTTTCTTT.

The chain joins TRBV30 to TRBJ1-6, with TRBD1 matching 10 bases. V shed 4 bases and J 8 bases; nucleotides not matched to a gene: 8. The CDR3 is 15 residues long. The germline V gene encodes CDR1 GTSNPN and CDR2 SVGIG (reference sequence). CDR3 nucleotide sequence: TGTGCCTGGACCAAACCGGGGACAGGGGATTCACCCCTCCACTTT. Translated, it gives CAWTKPGTGDSPLHF.

This chain uses TRBV6-5 with TRBJ2-1; D may be TRBD1 (6 bases). Trimming removed 0 bases from V and 9 bases from J, with 15 bases in between. Germline-derived CDR1 and CDR2 are MNHEY and SVGAGI. The CDR3 runs to 15 residues. The DNA of the CDR3 is TGTGCCAGCAGTTACTCCCAAACAGGGATTTCTGAGCAGTTCTTC. Protein sequence: CASSYSQTGISEQFF.

For this clone: Other DNA sequences within the sample encode an identical CDR3. The V gene is TRBV18, the J gene TRBJ1-2; D is unresolved. The CDR3 totals 13 residues. CDR1 is KGHSH, CDR2 LQKENI, per germline. V dropped 6 bases and J dropped 3 bases, with 11 bases sitting between them. The CDR3 is CASSPGTDYGYTF. The CDR3 coding sequence is TGTGCCAGCTCCCCAGGTACCGACTATGGCTACACCTTC.

V usage is TRBV5-4 and J usage is TRBJ1-5; possibly TRBD1 for D (5 bases). The germline CDR1 and CDR2 sequences are SGHNT and YYREEE (reference sequence). V shed 0 bases and J shed 9 bases, with 19 bases lying between them. The CDR3 length is 16 residues. The CDR3 region has the DNA TGTGCCAGCAGCTTGGGTCTGGGGCCGGTTCCGTGGCCCCAGCATTTT. This translates into CASSLGLGPVPWPQHF. Together with reference TRBV5-4 and TRBJ1-5, the CDR3 gives the full variable domain: ETGVTQSPTHLIKTRGQQVTLRCSSQSGHNTVSWYQQALGQGPQFIFQYYREEENGRGNFPPRFSGLQFPNYSSELNVNALELDDSALYLCASSLGLGPVPWPQHFGDGTRLSIL.

V usage is TRBV4-1 and J usage is TRBJ2-7; 9 nucleotides line up with TRBD1. The CDR3 has 12 residues. The V segment lost 4 bases and the J segment 6 bases; nucleotides outside the gene matches: 1. Germline CDR1 and CDR2: MGHRA and YSYEKL. In DNA, the CDR3 is TGCGCCAGCAGCCGGGACAGGGTCGAGCAGTACTTC. Its translation is CASSRDRVEQYF.

This chain links TRBV19 with TRBJ2-5; D not certain. The V gene's germline CDR1 is LNHDA and CDR2 SQIVND (reference sequence). Trimming removed 3 bases from V and 2 bases from J, with 10 bases in between. CDR3 size: 14 residues. The CDR3 loop reads CASSMSQVQETQYF. The CDR3 DNA reads TGTGCCAGTAGTATGAGCCAGGTACAAGAGACCCAGTACTTC.

The chain links TRBV11-3 to TRBJ2-2, with D unresolved. Trimming cost V 1 base and J 4 bases, with 16 bases left between them. In germline, CDR1 is SGHNT, CDR2 YENEEA. This CDR3 is 17 amino acids long. The CDR3 spells CASSLVGGPRITGELFF. CDR3 in DNA: TGTGCCAGCAGCTTAGTCGGCGGCCCGCGGATCACCGGGGAGCTGTTTTTT.

The sample holds one count of this clone. J is TRBJ2-5 and V is TRBV4-2; TRBD2 agrees at 11 bases. Germline CDR1 is LGHNA and CDR2 is YNFKEQ. This CDR3 region has 19 residues. Trimming at V came to 0 bases and at J to 5 bases, leaving 14 bases not matched to a gene. For the CDR3, the DNA is TGTGCCAGCAGCCAAGATCGTAGCGGGGGGGGCCCGCGGGCGGAGACCCAGTACTTC. Translated, it gives CASSQDRSGGGPRAETQYF.

The rearrangement joins TRBV5-4 to TRBJ1-1, with D possibly being TRBD1 (5 bases). This CDR3 has 16 amino acids. The germline gives CDR1 SGHNT, CDR2 YYREEE (reference sequence). Trimming removed 1 base from V and 0 bases from J, with 13 bases in between. The CDR3 DNA reads as TGTGCCAGCAGCTTGCCCTATGGGGGGGTGAACACTGAAGCTTTCTTT. Protein sequence: CASSLPYGGVNTEAFF.

This clone was seen only once. CDR3 protein: CACLTGFGQGYTF. DNA for the CDR3: TGTGCCTGTCTAACAGGGTTCGGGCAAGGCTACACCTTC. The V call is TRBV30, the J call TRBJ1-2, with a tentative D call TRBD1 (6 bases). Trimming took off 6 bases at V and 8 bases at J, with 19 bases between the two ends. CDR1 GTSNPN and CDR2 SVGIG come from the germline V gene (reference sequence). This CDR3 contains 13 residues. The entire variable domain, with the rest obtained from reference TRBV30 and TRBJ1-2, is as follows: SQTIHQWPATLVQPVGSPLSLECTVEGTSNPNLYWYRQAAGRGLQLLFYSVGIGQISSEVPQNLSASRPQDRQFILSSKKLLLSDSGFYLCACLTGFGQGYTFGSGTRLTVV.

The CDR3 is CASSFLRGRGTEAFF. In nucleotides, the CDR3 is TGCGCCAGCAGCTTCCTAAGGGGGCGCGGGACTGAAGCTTTCTTT. The chain carries TRBV5-1 and TRBJ1-1; 7 bases are a match to TRBD1. This CDR3 spans 15 amino acids. V lost 2 bases to trimming and J lost 5 bases; unmatched junction nucleotides: 9. Germline V CDR1 and CDR2: SGHRS, YFSETQ.